The 29 T cell receptor beta chains below were found in one sample sequenced in a study of cytomegalovirus exposure and HLA in healthy donors. The PCR made use of 60 Vbeta and 13 Jbeta primers. Clones were read by immunoSEQ multiplex PCR, and TCRdb kept only the in-frame ones, dropping some. The sample has 100,000 to 150,000 clones; 70% to 90% are singletons. Sequences were obtained from PBMCs. The receptors were gathered from a woman aged 40 to 55 in good health and CMV-seropositive.

V gene TRBV7-6 combines with J gene TRBJ2-2; D might be TRBD1 (6 bases). The germline V gene encodes CDR1 SGHVS and CDR2 FNYEAQ. V was trimmed by 5 bases and J by 4 bases, leaving 23 bases between them. This CDR3 has 18 residues. The CDR3, as DNA: TGTGCCAGCAGCGAGGGCGGGTCAGGGGCAGGATCCACCGGGGAGCTGTTTTTT. Translating it yields CASSEGGSGAGSTGELFF. The full variable domain, its missing parts supplied by reference TRBV7-6 and TRBJ2-2, is GAGVSQSPRYKVTKRGQDVALRCDPISGHVSLYWYRQALGQGPEFLTYFNYEAQQDKSGLPNDRFSAERPEGSISTLTIQRTEQRDSAMYRCASSEGGSGAGSTGELFFGEGSRLTVL.

The rearrangement links TRBV5-1 to TRBJ2-7; TRBD1 aligns across 11 bases. The CDR3 is 14 residues long. V shed 3 bases, J shed 5 bases, and the junction held 4 bases outside the gene matches. Per germline, CDR1 SGHRS and CDR2 YFSETQ. CDR3 residues: CASSSGQGANEQYF. The CDR3 DNA follows: TGCGCCAGCAGCTCCGGACAGGGGGCCAACGAGCAGTACTTC.

This chain joins TRBV6-1 and TRBJ2-7; D is ambiguous. Germline CDR1 MNHNS, CDR2 SASEGT. The CDR3 loop spans 12 amino acids. V lost 4 bases to trimming and J lost 2 bases, with 6 bases between them. Written as DNA, the CDR3 is TGTGCCAGCAGTGTGCGTCCCTACGAGCAGTACTTC. Encoded protein: CASSVRPYEQYF.

The chain recombines TRBV4-2 with TRBJ1-3, with 9 bases matching TRBD1. The junction had 15 bases not matched to a gene; V was cut back by 0 bases and J by 0 bases. This CDR3 region has 21 residues. The germline gives CDR1 LGHNA, CDR2 YNFKEQ. For the CDR3, the DNA is TGTGCCAGCAGCCAAGAGGTGTTGGGACAGGGCAGGATTAGCTCTGGAAACACCATATATTTT. Translating gives CASSQEVLGQGRISSGNTIYF.

The chain couples TRBV5-3 to TRBJ2-6, with D possibly matching TRBD1 (6 bases). TRBV5-3 counts as an open reading frame of uncertain function. This CDR3 contains 17 residues. Trimming took 0 bases from V and 1 from J, leaving 11 bases between them. The CDR3 loop is CARSLGGPDSGANVLTF. The CDR3 DNA follows: TGTGCCAGAAGCTTGGGGGGGCCTGATTCTGGGGCCAACGTCCTGACTTTC.

The rearrangement joins TRBV29-1 to TRBJ2-1, with 10 bases aligning to TRBD2. There are 15 residues in the CDR3. Germline V gives CDR1 SQVTM, CDR2 ANQGSEA. V shed 8 bases, J shed 7 bases, and the junction held 14 bases outside the gene matches. The CDR3 spells CSPQGSSGRLNEQFF. The CDR3 region has the DNA TGCAGCCCCCAAGGGAGTAGCGGGAGGTTGAATGAGCAGTTCTTC.

The V call is TRBV29-1, the J call TRBJ1-1; D is unresolved. There are 13 residues in the CDR3. Germline CDR1 SQVTM, CDR2 ANQGSEA. The germline V and J ends were trimmed by 7 bases and 1 base, with 13 bases remaining between them. The CDR3 protein is CSANPARNTEAFF. CDR3 coding DNA: TGCAGCGCTAATCCCGCCCGGAACACTGAAGCTTTCTTT. The full variable domain, with the rest looked up from reference TRBV29-1 and TRBJ1-1, is SAVISQKPSRDICQRGTSLTIQCQVDSQVTMMFWYRQQPGQSLTLIATANQGSEATYESGFVIDKFPISRPNLTFSTLTVSNMSPEDSSIYLCSANPARNTEAFFGQGTRLTVV.

The rearrangement uses TRBV5-6 and TRBJ2-5; the D gene is possibly TRBD1 (5 bases). CDR3 length: 14 residues. CDR1 and CDR2 from the germline V gene are SGHDT and YYEEEE. V gave up 4 bases and J gave up 9 bases, with 19 bases separating them. The CDR3 spells CASSEYTKPRAQYF. The CDR3 DNA reads as TGTGCCAGCAGCGAGTATACTAAGCCCAGGGCCCAGTACTTC.

The V and J genes are TRBV7-9 and TRBJ2-1; 7 bases fit TRBD2. Trimming removed 5 bases from V and 5 bases from J; junction bases left unmatched: 3. Germline-derived CDR1 and CDR2 are SEHNR and FQNEAQ (reference sequence). The CDR3 length is 13 residues. CDR3 DNA sequence: TGTGCCAGCAGCGTCACTAGCGACAATGAGCAGTTCTTC. Translation: CASSVTSDNEQFF.

There are a few counts of this clone. V and J are TRBV11-2 and TRBJ2-3; tentative D call: TRBD2 (5 bases). The V gene lost 2 bases and the J gene lost 0 bases, with 9 bases spanning the gap. CDR1 is SGHAT and CDR2 is FQNNGV in the germline V gene. The CDR3 loop spans 15 amino acids. The CDR3 loop reads CASSLTRTSTDTQYF. The CDR3 bases are TGTGCCAGCAGCTTAACGCGGACTAGCACAGATACGCAGTATTTT.

The V call is TRBV11-2, the J call TRBJ2-7; no reliable D call. There are 14 residues in the CDR3. Germline CDR1 is SGHAT and CDR2 is FQNNGV. Trimming removed 1 base from V and 0 bases from J, with 7 bases in between. CDR3 nucleotides: TGTGCCAGCAGCTTAGGCCACTCCTCCTACGAGCAGTACTTC. This sequence encodes CASSLGHSSYEQYF. Together with reference TRBV11-2 and TRBJ2-7, the CDR3 gives the full variable domain: EAGVAQSPRYKIIEKRQSVAFWCNPISGHATLYWYQQILGQGPKLLIQFQNNGVVDDSQLPKDRFSAERLKGVDSTLKIQPAKLEDSAVYLCASSLGHSSYEQYFGPGTRLTVT.

The table lists this clone with a count of one. The chain is built from TRBV7-2 and TRBJ2-3; TRBD2 agrees at 11 bases. Germline trimming cut 6 bases from V and 1 base from J; bases unmatched to any gene: 9. The CDR3 is 17 residues long. Per the germline V gene, CDR1 is SGHTA and CDR2 is FQGNSA. The CDR3 spells CASSPVAGGLGTDTQYF. As DNA, the CDR3 is TGTGCCAGCAGTCCTGTAGCGGGAGGGCTCGGCACAGATACGCAGTATTTT.

The V gene is TRBV7-3, the J gene TRBJ2-1, with 7 bases aligning to TRBD2. The CDR3 has 16 amino acids. V trimming: 2 bases; J trimming: 8 bases; junction bases outside the gene matches: 12. Germline CDR1 and CDR2: SGHTA and FQGTGA. The CDR3 DNA reads TGTGCCAGCAGCTTAGGGGGGGGGACCCGAGGGCATGAGCAGTTCTTC. This translates into CASSLGGGTRGHEQFF.

This clone was observed a handful of times. DNA of the CDR3: TGTGCCAGCAGCTCCGGTCGTAGTGGGGAGCTGTTTTTT. It is translated as CASSSGRSGELFF. The chain uses TRBV5-4 and TRBJ2-2; D not certain. The CDR3 sequence is 13 residues long. From germline, CDR1 is SGHNT and CDR2 YYREEE (reference sequence). The V and J ends lost 3 bases and 8 bases respectively, with 11 bases between them.

This clone was detected only a few times. This CDR3 reads CASSLYTGVETQYF. The CDR3 bases are TGTGCCAGCAGCTTATATACAGGGGTGGAGACCCAGTACTTC. This chain uses TRBV7-9 with TRBJ2-5; 7 bases are a match to TRBD1. The V segment lost 2 bases and the J segment 5 bases; nucleotides outside the gene matches: 5. The germline V gene encodes CDR1 SEHNR and CDR2 FQNEAQ (reference sequence). The CDR3 length is 14 residues.

The V gene is TRBV10-3, the J gene TRBJ1-1; 12 nucleotides line up with TRBD1. Germline CDR1 ENHRY, CDR2 SYGVKD. Losses at the gene ends were 6 bases for V and 7 bases for J; bases not matched to a gene: 18. The CDR3 runs to 18 residues. The CDR3 sequence is CAISGLRPGTGGEGEAFF. The CDR3 DNA sequence: TGTGCCATCAGCGGACTCCGCCCGGGGACAGGGGGCGAGGGTGAAGCTTTCTTT.

This clone came up a few times. The V and J genes are TRBV7-2 and TRBJ2-3, with TRBD2 as a possible D gene (6 bases). This CDR3 region has 13 residues. V was pared by 5 bases and J by 5 bases, with 11 bases between. CDR1 is SGHTA, CDR2 FQGNSA, per germline. The CDR3 DNA is TGTGCCAGCAGCGGAGGGGCGGAAGATACGCAGTATTTT. Encoded protein: CASSGGAEDTQYF.

V and J are TRBV6-1 and TRBJ2-1; 11 nucleotides agree with TRBD2. J was trimmed by 1 base and V by 3 bases; bases with no gene match: 5. The germline CDR1 and CDR2 sequences are MNHNS and SASEGT. This CDR3 has 17 amino acids. CDR3 DNA: TGTGCCAGCAGTGACTATAGCGGGAGGGGATCCTACAATGAGCAGTTCTTC. Protein product: CASSDYSGRGSYNEQFF.

This clone was found a few times. CDR3 in amino acids: CASLARQSPSGNTIYF. In nucleotides, the CDR3 is TGTGCCAGTCTAGCGCGACAGTCCCCCTCTGGAAACACCATATATTTT. The V gene is TRBV19, the J gene TRBJ1-3; weak D call: TRBD1 (5 bases). The CDR3 extends over 16 amino acids. Germline assignment: CDR1 LNHDA and CDR2 SQIVND (reference sequence). Trimming shortened V by 8 bases and J by 0 bases, and 17 bases separated the two germline ends.

The CDR3 nucleotides read TGTGCCAGCAGCTCCAACCCGACAGGGTTTGCCGGAGCTTTCTTT. This sequence encodes CASSSNPTGFAGAFF. The chain links TRBV7-9 to TRBJ1-1; TRBD1 matches 7 bases. Per germline, CDR1 SEHNR and CDR2 FQNEAQ (reference sequence). V gave up 4 bases and J gave up 10 bases; unmatched junction bases: 15. The length of the CDR3 is 15 residues. Drawing the rest from reference TRBV7-9 and TRBJ1-1, the complete variable domain is DTGVSQNPRHKITKRGQNVTFRCDPISEHNRLYWYRQTLGQGPEFLTYFQNEAQLEKSRLLSDRFSAERPKGSFSTLEIQRTEQGDSAMYLCASSSNPTGFAGAFFGQGTRLTVV.

This chain connects TRBV6-1 to TRBJ2-3; the match to TRBD1 covers 9 bases. Per the germline V gene, CDR1 is MNHNS and CDR2 is SASEGT. With V trimmed by 4 bases and J by 0 bases, 2 bases remained unmatched. The CDR3 spans 15 residues. For the CDR3, the DNA is TGTGCCAGCAGTGTGGGACAGGGTAGCACAGATACGCAGTATTTT. Its protein product is CASSVGQGSTDTQYF.

V and J are TRBV2 and TRBJ2-1; possible D gene TRBD1, 5 bases. The CDR3 runs to 13 residues. Germline loops: CDR1 SNHLY, CDR2 FYNNEI. V was pared by 9 bases and J by 4 bases, with 13 bases between. CDR3 in amino acids: CASLRARYNEQFF. CDR3 nucleotide sequence: TGTGCCAGTCTCAGGGCGCGGTACAATGAGCAGTTCTTC.

This chain uses TRBV6-1 with TRBJ2-3; D is perhaps TRBD2 (5 bases). Looked up from germline, CDR1 is MNHNS and CDR2 is SASEGT. V dropped 2 bases and J dropped 0 bases, with 12 bases sitting between them. There are 16 residues in the CDR3. This CDR3 is CASSEIRERSTDTQYF. The CDR3 region has the DNA TGTGCCAGCAGTGAAATTAGGGAGCGGAGCACAGATACGCAGTATTTT.

This clone was counted only a few times. The J gene is TRBJ2-3, the V gene TRBV15, with 8 bases identical to TRBD2. The CDR3 loop spans 14 amino acids. Germline V gene lookup returns CDR1 LNHNV and CDR2 YYDKDF (reference sequence). V was pared by 1 base and J by 6 bases, with 3 bases of the junction left unmatched. CDR3 protein: CATSRVSGEDTQYF. The CDR3 nucleotides read TGTGCCACCAGCAGAGTTAGCGGGGAGGATACGCAGTATTTT.

By share, this clone ranks as medium-sized. The CDR3 region is CASSVMEDTIYF. The CDR3 nucleotides read TGTGCCAGCAGCGTAATGGAGGACACCATATATTTT. The rearrangement links TRBV9 to TRBJ1-3; no reliable D call. Germline-derived CDR1 and CDR2 are SGDLS and YYNGEE. Trimming took off 1 base at V and 8 bases at J, with 7 bases between the two ends. The CDR3 has 12 amino acids.

This chain's CDR3 is CASSLTGGGHYNEQFF. In nucleotides, the CDR3 is TGCGCCAGCAGCTTGACTGGCGGGGGACACTACAATGAGCAGTTCTTC. V and J are TRBV5-1 and TRBJ2-1; a possible D gene is TRBD2 (7 bases). The V gene's germline CDR1 is SGHRS and CDR2 YFSETQ. V lost 1 base and J lost 3, with 14 bases in between. The CDR3 spans 16 residues. The variable domain in full, with the rest retrieved from reference TRBV5-1 and TRBJ2-1, is KAGVTQTPRYLIKTRGQQVTLSCSPISGHRSVSWYQQTPGQGLQFLFEYFSETQRNKGNFPGRFSGRQFSNSRSEMNVSTLELGDSALYLCASSLTGGGHYNEQFFGPGTRLTVL.

The chain carries TRBV18 and TRBJ1-1; 8 bases are shared with TRBD1. J was trimmed by 3 bases and V by 6 bases; bases with no gene match: 3. Looked up from germline, CDR1 is KGHSH and CDR2 is LQKENI. CDR3 length: 13 residues. CDR3 in amino acids: CASSATGDTEAFF. The CDR3 DNA reads TGTGCCAGCTCGGCGACAGGGGACACTGAAGCTTTCTTT.

This clone has only a few counts. Written as DNA, the CDR3 is TGTGCCAGCAGTTCCTCTAGTCAGCAGTACTTC. Translated, it gives CASSSSSQQYF. V is TRBV6-6 and J is TRBJ2-7; D unclear. Looked up from germline, CDR1 is MNHNY and CDR2 is SVGAGI (reference sequence). V shed 4 bases and J shed 8 bases, with 9 bases lying between them. The CDR3 length is 11 residues.

The chain combines TRBV5-1 with TRBJ2-7; the match to TRBD2 covers 7 bases. The V segment lost 0 bases and the J segment 2 bases; nucleotides outside the gene matches: 5. This CDR3 has 15 amino acids. The V gene's germline CDR1 is SGHRS and CDR2 YFSETQ. CDR3 sequence (DNA): TGCGCCAGCAGCTTGGATCGGGGGGTAACCTACGAGCAGTACTTC. Its protein is CASSLDRGVTYEQYF.